This entry describes one T cell receptor beta chain. The antigen is undetermined. This entry belongs to a study of T cell responses to AZD1222 COVID-19 vaccine. CDR1 MNHEY and CDR2 SVGEGT come from the germline V gene. J lost 6 bases, V lost 2 bases, and 6 bases had no gene match. The CDR3 has 15 amino acids. Profiling relied on immunoSEQ multiplex PCR, and the TCRdb table lists in-frame clones only, not all of them. This repertoire shows 180,000 or so clones, about nine tenths found once; its top ten account for 1.5% to 2%. The study, taken as a whole, reports: Spike-wide vaccine-associated CD4 TCRs dominated at 160-218 and 743-854. At study baseline, merely five or six AZD1222 recipients were seropositive.

The chain recombines TRBV6-2 or TRBV6-3 with TRBJ1-1; TRBD1 matches at 10 bases. The source is an adult who received the AZD1222 COVID-19 vaccine. The input for sequencing was peripheral blood, taken 28 days after the second AZD1222 dose. Here the CDR3 DNA reads TGTGCCAGCAGTTACCCGACAGGGGGCAACTCTGAAGCTTTCTTT. Encoded protein: CASSYPTGGNSEAFF.